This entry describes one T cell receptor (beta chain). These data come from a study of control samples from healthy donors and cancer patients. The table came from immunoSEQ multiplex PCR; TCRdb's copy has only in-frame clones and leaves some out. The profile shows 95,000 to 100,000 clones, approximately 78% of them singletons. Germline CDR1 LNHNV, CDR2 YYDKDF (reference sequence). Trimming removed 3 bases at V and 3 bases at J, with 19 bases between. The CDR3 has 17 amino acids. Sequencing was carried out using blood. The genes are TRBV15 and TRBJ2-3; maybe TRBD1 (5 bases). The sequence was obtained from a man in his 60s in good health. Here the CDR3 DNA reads TGTGCCACCAGCAGCCAATTAGAGGCGCCAGGGACAGATACGCAGTATTTT. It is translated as CATSSQLEAPGTDTQYF.